This T cell receptor beta chain emerged from a study of T cells in Graves' hyperthyroidism and ophthalmopathy. Whole-study findings and limits: Onset of ophthalmopathy came a median 6.5 months after the model predicted it. Expanded thyroid clonotypes (above 0.001) were mostly also found in blood.

This clonotype showed up many times. Its antigen is undetermined. Each diagnosis drew on symptoms, thyroxine, TRAb, thyroid ultrasound and orbital computed tomography findings. Sample collection date corresponds to first hyperthyroidism diagnosis, prior to any ophthalmopathy symptoms. Germline CDR1 SGHRS, CDR2 YFSETQ. The CDR3 is 16 residues long. Trimming stripped 0 bases from V and 1 base from J, with 11 bases between. RNA transcripts yielded amplified TCR beta CDR3 regions. The HTBI primer set was used in a first-round RT-PCR of the TCR CDR3. TCRdb analysed the multiplex PCR reads with MiXCR anew, one entry per CDR3 protein. The sample consists of 270,000 or so distinct CDR3 sequences, roughly 15% of them appearing once.

Material for sequencing was blood. The V gene is TRBV5-1, the J gene TRBJ1-3; unclear D gene. This TCR derives from a woman aged 45-65 years with Graves' hyperthyroidism that later progressed to Graves' ophthalmopathy. CDR3 residues: CASSLDLLRSGNTIYF. The CDR3 nucleotides are TGCGCCAGCAGCTTGGACCTCCTCCGGTCTGGAAACACCATATATTTT. The full variable domain, completed using reference TRBV5-1 and TRBJ1-3, is KAGVTQTPRYLIKTRGQQVTLSCSPISGHRSVSWYQQTPGQGLQFLFEYFSETQRNKGNFPGRFSGRQFSNSRSEMNVSTLELGDSALYLCASSLDLLRSGNTIYFGEGSWLTVV.